This T cell receptor beta chain appears in the sequencing data of a study of blood T cell repertoires in COVID-19. Study information: Nucleic acid was either cDNA or gDNA, and it came from T cells, B-cell-depleted T cells, or PBMCs.

A COVID-19 case was met by exposed participants within 2 weeks before study entry. Method: immunoSEQ multiplex PCR; TCRdb's copy keeps in-frame clones and lacks some. The table shows 300,000 or so clones, with roughly nine tenths occurring only once. This CDR3 has 14 residues. In germline, CDR1 is MGHRA, CDR2 YSYEKL. Deletions cut 5 bases from V and 0 bases from J, with 8 bases between. The chain links TRBV4-1 to TRBJ2-4, with unresolved D. Sequenced input: PBMCs or T cells enriched from blood (not recorded which). This TCR was recovered from a woman aged 45-65 years who had been exposed to COVID-19. The CDR3 is CASSGVLAKNIQYF. CDR3 coding DNA: TGCGCCAGCAGCGGAGTGCTAGCCAAAAACATTCAGTACTTC.